This T cell receptor beta chain is drawn from a study of beta chain features in type 1 diabetes. Study-wide results and limits: The naive, central memory and Treg TCRB repertoires looked more alike in patients than they did in healthy donors.

The CDR3 spans 12 residues. Trimming pared 0 bases from V and 2 bases from J, leaving 5 bases between. Per germline, CDR1 GTSNPN and CDR2 SVGIG (reference sequence). On this clone itself: No antigen is known for it.

Blood was collected once per donor into heparin, averaging approximately 0.12 L. The study reverse transcribed the entire isolated RNA, so it sequenced expressed TCRB transcripts. About 3.57 million reads, on average, came from each naive, central memory and regulatory T cell sample. Using immunoSEQ multiplex PCR, the repertoire was profiled, and TCRdb retains in-frame clones only, with some absent. The table has around 500,000 clones, over 10% seen once. The rearrangement joins TRBV30 to TRBJ2-7; D unresolved. The sample taken for sequencing was naive CD4+ T cells from blood. The sequence came from a woman aged 18-29 years in good health. The CDR3, as DNA: TGTGCCTGGAGTGTGACGGCCTACGAGCAGTACTTC. Its protein is CAWSVTAYEQYF.